The present entry profiles one T cell receptor beta chain with its context. What it binds is not known. Repertoires were generated with immunoSEQ multiplex PCR, while TCRdb's copy carries only in-frame clones and drops some. The sample carries roughly 45,000 clones, almost 65% recorded once. This sample was included in a study of radiotherapy plus CTLA-4 blockade in lung cancer. About the study: Objective responses arose in 15% to 20% of patients, and roughly 31% experienced disease control. The study, taken as a whole, reports: Reported findings show early blood T cell clone dynamics, with interferon-beta, best predicted response.

Germline lookup yields CDR1 MNHNS and CDR2 SASEGT. The CDR3 consists of 15 residues. V shed 5 bases and J shed 2 bases, with 13 bases lying between them. This TCR derives from a human donor with non-small cell lung cancer who had a partial response to radiotherapy plus ipilimumab. The chain has TRBV6-1 and TRBJ1-3; D might be TRBD1 (6 bases). The source was peripheral blood, collected from a patient treated with radiotherapy plus ipilimumab. In DNA form, the CDR3 reads TGTGCCAGCAGTCCCCCGGGACAAGCTGGAAACACCATATATTTT. Its protein product is CASSPPGQAGNTIYF.